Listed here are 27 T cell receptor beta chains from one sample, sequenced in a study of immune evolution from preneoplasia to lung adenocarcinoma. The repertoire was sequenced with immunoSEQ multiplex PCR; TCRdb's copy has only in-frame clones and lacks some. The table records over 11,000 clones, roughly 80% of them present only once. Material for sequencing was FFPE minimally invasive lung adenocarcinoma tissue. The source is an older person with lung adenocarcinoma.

The CDR3: CASSVEFGSYNEQFF. The CDR3 DNA follows: TGTGCCAGCAGCGTAGAGTTTGGCTCCTACAATGAGCAGTTCTTC. The V and J genes are TRBV9 and TRBJ2-1, with D hard to call. The CDR3 sequence is 15 residues long. Between the trimmed V and J ends, which lost 0 bases and 0 bases, there was a span of 7 bases. CDR1 SGDLS and CDR2 YYNGEE come from the germline V gene.

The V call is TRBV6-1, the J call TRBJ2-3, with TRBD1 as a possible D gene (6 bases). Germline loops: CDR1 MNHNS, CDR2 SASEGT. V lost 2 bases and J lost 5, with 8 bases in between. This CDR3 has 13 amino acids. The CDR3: CASSENREDTQYF. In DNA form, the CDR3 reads TGTGCCAGCAGTGAAAACAGGGAAGATACGCAGTATTTT.

The CDR3 region has the DNA TGTGCCAGCGGACTGAACACTGAAGCTTTCTTT. Translating gives CASGLNTEAFF. V is TRBV9 and J is TRBJ1-1; D not resolved. The CDR3 extends over 11 amino acids. The V and J ends lost 7 bases and 0 bases respectively, with 4 bases between them. Germline CDR1 and CDR2: SGDLS and YYNGEE.

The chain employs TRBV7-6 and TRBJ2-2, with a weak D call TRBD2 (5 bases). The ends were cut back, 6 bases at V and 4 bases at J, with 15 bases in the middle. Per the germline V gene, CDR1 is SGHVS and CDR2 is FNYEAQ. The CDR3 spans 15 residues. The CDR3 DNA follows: TGTGCCAGCAGTCTCCGACTCGCGGGCACCGGGGAGCTGTTTTTT. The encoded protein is CASSLRLAGTGELFF.

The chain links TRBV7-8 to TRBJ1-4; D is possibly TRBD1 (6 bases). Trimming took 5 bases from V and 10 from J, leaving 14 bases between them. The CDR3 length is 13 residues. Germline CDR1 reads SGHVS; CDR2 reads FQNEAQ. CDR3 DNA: TGTGCCAGCAGCCGCTCCCGAGGGGGAAAACTGTTTTTT. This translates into CASSRSRGGKLFF.

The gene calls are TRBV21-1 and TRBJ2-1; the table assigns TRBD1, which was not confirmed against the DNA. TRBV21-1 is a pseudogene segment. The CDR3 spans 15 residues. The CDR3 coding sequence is TGTGCCAGCAGCAAAGGGGGCCGAGGGGGCAATGAGCAGTTCTTC. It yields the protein CASSKGGRGGNEQFF.

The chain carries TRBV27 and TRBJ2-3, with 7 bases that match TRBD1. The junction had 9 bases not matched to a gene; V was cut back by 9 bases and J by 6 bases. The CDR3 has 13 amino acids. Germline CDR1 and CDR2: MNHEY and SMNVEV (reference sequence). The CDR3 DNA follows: TGTGCCAGTAAGACAGGGTTCTGGGATACGCAGTATTTT. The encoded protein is CASKTGFWDTQYF.

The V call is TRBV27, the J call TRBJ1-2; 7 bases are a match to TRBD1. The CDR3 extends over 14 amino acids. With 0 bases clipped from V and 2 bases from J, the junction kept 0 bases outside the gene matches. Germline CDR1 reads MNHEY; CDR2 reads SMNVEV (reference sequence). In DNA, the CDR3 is TGTGCCAGCAGTTTATCACAGGGGAACTATGGCTACACCTTC. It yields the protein CASSLSQGNYGYTF.

DNA for the CDR3: TGTGCCTGGAATCGGGGGCCGGATGAAGCTTTCTTT. The encoded protein is CAWNRGPDEAFF. The chain has TRBV30 and TRBJ1-1, with a possible D match to TRBD1 (6 bases). Trimming removed 4 bases from V and 7 bases from J, with 13 bases in between. The CDR3 sequence is 12 residues long. The V gene's germline CDR1 is GTSNPN and CDR2 SVGIG (reference sequence).

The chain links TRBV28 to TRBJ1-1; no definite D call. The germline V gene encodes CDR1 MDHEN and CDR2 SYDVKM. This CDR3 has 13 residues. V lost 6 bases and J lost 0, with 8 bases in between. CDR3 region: CASSQNMNTEAFF. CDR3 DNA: TGTGCCAGCAGCCAAAACATGAACACTGAAGCTTTCTTT.

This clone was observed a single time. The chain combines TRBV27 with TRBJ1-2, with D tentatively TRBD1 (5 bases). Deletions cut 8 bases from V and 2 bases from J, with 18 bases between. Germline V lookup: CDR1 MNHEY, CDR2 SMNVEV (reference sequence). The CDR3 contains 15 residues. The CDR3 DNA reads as TGTGCCAGCCTACCTAACTACGACAGAAACTATGGCTACACCTTC. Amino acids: CASLPNYDRNYGYTF.

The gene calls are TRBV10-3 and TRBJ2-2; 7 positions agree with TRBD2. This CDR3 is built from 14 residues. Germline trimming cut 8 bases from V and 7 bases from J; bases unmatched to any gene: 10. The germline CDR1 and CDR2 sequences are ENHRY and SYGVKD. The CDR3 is CAILPGGEGGELFF. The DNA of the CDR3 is TGTGCCATCCTACCCGGAGGGGAGGGCGGGGAGCTGTTTTTT.

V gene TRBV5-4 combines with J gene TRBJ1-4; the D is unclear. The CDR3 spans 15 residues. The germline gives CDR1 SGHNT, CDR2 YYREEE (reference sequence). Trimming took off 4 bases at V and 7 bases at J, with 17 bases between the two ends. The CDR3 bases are TGTGCCAGCAGCCTGGGCGGGGAAGGAAGTGAAAAACTGTTTTTT. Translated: CASSLGGEGSEKLFF.

The CDR3 reads CASSPSTAEKLFF. CDR3 nucleotides: TGTGCCAGCAGCCCCTCGACAGCTGAAAAACTGTTTTTT. V and J are TRBV7-9 and TRBJ1-4, with TRBD1 as a possible D gene (5 bases). Trimming took off 5 bases at V and 7 bases at J, with 11 bases between the two ends. Germline CDR1 and CDR2: SEHNR and FQNEAQ (reference sequence). The CDR3 spans 13 residues.

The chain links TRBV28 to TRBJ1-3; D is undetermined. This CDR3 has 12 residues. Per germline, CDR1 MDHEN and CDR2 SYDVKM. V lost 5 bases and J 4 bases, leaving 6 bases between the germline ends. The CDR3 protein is CASSLAGNTIYF. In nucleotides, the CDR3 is TGTGCCAGCAGTCTTGCCGGAAACACCATATATTTT.

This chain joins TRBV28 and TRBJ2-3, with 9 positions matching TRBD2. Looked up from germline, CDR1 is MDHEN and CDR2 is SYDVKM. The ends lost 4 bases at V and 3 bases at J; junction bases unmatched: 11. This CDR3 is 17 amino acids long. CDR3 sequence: CASSSYLAGGGTDTQYF. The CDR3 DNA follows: TGTGCCAGCAGTTCCTATCTTGCGGGGGGGGGAACAGATACGCAGTATTTT.

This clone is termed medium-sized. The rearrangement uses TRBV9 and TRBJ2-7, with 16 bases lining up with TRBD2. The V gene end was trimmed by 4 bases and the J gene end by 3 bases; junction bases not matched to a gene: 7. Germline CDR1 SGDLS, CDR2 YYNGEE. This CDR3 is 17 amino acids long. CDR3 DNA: TGTGCCAGCAGCCCGGGACTAGCGGGAGGGCCCCTCTACGAGCAGTACTTC. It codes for CASSPGLAGGPLYEQYF.

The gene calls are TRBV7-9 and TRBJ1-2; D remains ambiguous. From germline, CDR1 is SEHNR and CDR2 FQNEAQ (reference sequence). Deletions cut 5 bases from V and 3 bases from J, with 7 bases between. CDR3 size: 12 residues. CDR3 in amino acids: CASSRGDYGYTF. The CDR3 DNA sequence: TGTGCCAGCAGCCGCGGGGACTATGGCTACACCTTC.

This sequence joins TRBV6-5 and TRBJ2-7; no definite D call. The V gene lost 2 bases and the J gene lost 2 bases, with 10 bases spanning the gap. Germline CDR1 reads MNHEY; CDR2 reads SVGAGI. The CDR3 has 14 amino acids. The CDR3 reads CASSYSQTAYEQYF. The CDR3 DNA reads TGTGCCAGCAGTTACAGTCAAACAGCCTACGAGCAGTACTTC.

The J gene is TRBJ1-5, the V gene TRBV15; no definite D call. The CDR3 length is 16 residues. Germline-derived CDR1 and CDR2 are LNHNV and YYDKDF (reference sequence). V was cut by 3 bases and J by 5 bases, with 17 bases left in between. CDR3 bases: TGTGCCACCAGCAGTTTTTGGTCTTCGGGCCATCAGCCCCAGCATTTT. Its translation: CATSSFWSSGHQPQHF. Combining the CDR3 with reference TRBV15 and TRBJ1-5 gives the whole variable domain DAMVIQNPRYQVTQFGKPVTLSCSQTLNHNVMYWYQQKSSQAPKLLFHYYDKDFNNEADTPDNFQSRRPNTSFCFLDIRSPGLGDTAMYLCATSSFWSSGHQPQHFGDGTRLSIL.

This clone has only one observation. The CDR3 DNA is TGTGCCTGGACCTCGGTGGGGTCGACAGGCGAAGCTTTCTTT. The encoded protein is CAWTSVGSTGEAFF. This chain connects TRBV30 to TRBJ1-1, with a tentative D call TRBD1 (6 bases). The CDR3 consists of 14 residues. Germline V gene lookup returns CDR1 GTSNPN and CDR2 SVGIG (reference sequence). Trimming left V 4 bases short and J 8 bases short, with 20 bases between.

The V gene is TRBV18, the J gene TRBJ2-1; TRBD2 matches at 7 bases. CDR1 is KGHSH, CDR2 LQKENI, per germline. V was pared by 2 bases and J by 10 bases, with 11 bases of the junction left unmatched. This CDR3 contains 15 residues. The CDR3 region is CASSPMVAGASEQFF. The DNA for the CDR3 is TGTGCCAGCTCACCAATGGTAGCGGGTGCCTCGGAGCAGTTCTTC.

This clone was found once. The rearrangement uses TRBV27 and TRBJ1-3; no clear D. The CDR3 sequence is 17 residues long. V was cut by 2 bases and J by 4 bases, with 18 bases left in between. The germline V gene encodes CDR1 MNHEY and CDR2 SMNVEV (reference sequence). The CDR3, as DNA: TGTGCCAGCAGTTTAGTGTGGGATGAGCCTTTCGGAAACACCATATATTTT. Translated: CASSLVWDEPFGNTIYF.

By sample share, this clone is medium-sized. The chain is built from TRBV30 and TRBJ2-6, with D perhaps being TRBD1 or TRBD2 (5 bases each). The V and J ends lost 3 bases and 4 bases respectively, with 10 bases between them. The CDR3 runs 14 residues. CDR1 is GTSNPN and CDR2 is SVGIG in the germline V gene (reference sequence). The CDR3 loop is CAWSAWGGANVLTF. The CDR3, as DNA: TGTGCCTGGAGCGCCTGGGGGGGGGCCAACGTCCTGACTTTC.

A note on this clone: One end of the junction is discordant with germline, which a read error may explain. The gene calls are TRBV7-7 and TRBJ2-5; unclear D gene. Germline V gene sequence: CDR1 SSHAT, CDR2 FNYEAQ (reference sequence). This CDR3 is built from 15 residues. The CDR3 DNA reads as TGTGCTAGCAGCTTAGCTCGTGCCCCCGGGGAGACCCAGTACTTC. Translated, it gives CASSLARAPGETQYF.

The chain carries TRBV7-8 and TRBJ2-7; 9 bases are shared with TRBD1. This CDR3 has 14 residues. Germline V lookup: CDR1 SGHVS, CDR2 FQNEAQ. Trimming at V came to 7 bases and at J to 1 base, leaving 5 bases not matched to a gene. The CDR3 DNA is TGTGCCAGCACCCCGGGGACAGGGTCCTACGAGCAGTACTTC. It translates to CASTPGTGSYEQYF. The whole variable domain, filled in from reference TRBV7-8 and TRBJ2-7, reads GAGVSQSPRYKVAKRGQDVALRCDPISGHVSLFWYQQALGQGPEFLTYFQNEAQLDKSGLPSDRFFAERPEGSVSTLKIQRTQQEDSAVYLCASTPGTGSYEQYFGPGTRLTVT.

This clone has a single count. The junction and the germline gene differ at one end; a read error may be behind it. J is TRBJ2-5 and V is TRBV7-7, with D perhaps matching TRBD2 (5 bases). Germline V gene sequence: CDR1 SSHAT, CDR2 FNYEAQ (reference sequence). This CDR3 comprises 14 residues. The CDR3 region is CASSLGNRGETQYF. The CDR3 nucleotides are TGTGCTAGCAGCTTAGGGAACAGAGGGGAGACCCAGTACTTC.